This is a list of T cell receptor beta chains from one sample in a study of blood T cell repertoires in COVID-19. TCRdb's table, derived via immunoSEQ multiplex PCR, lists solely in-frame clones and lacks some. The table has over 25,000 clones, roughly 87% seen once. Sequencing was performed on peripheral blood. All receptors come from a man between 65 and 85 years old with active or convalescent COVID-19. The CDR3 runs from the conserved cysteine through the conserved F or W. D genes are given only for firm matches. Clone sizes are given selectively: once, few, many, or a class where the clone is expanded.

d_call	v_call	clone_size	j_call	cdr3_aa	cdr3_nt
TRBD1	TRBV4-2	-	TRBJ2-7	CASSQDWDSRYEQYF	TGTGCCAGCAGCCAAGATTGGGACAGCAGATACGAGCAGTACTTC
-	TRBV10-3	-	TRBJ1-1	CAISGAGSAEAFF	TGTGCCATCAGTGGGGCAGGGTCTGCTGAAGCTTTCTTT
-	TRBV10-2	few	TRBJ2-1	CASSQDSSYNEQFF	TGCGCCAGCAGCCAGGACAGCTCCTACAATGAGCAGTTCTTC
-	TRBV5-6	-	TRBJ1-2	CASSSDRFLYGYTF	TGTGCCAGCAGCTCGGACAGATTTCTCTATGGCTACACCTTC
TRBD1	TRBV5-1	-	TRBJ2-2	CASSEPTGRLFF	TGCGCCAGCAGCGAACCGACAGGGAGGCTGTTTTTT
-	TRBV10-3	once	TRBJ1-1	CAIRGRPDTEAFF	TGTGCCATCCGGGGTCGGCCCGACACTGAAGCTTTCTTT
TRBD1	TRBV15	-	TRBJ1-2	CATSRVGQPYGYTF	TGTGCCACCAGCAGAGTGGGACAGCCTTATGGCTACACCTTC
TRBD1	TRBV27	-	TRBJ1-6	CASRPGQGSSPLHF	TGTGCCAGCAGGCCAGGACAGGGGAGTTCACCCCTCCACTTT
-	TRBV27	-	TRBJ1-5	CASSLARGNQPQHF	TGTGCCAGCAGTTTAGCCCGGGGCAATCAGCCCCAGCATTTT
TRBD1	TRBV9	-	TRBJ2-2	CASSRQGGTGELFF	TGTGCCAGCAGTAGACAGGGGGGCACCGGGGAGCTGTTTTTT
TRBD1	TRBV11-1	-	TRBJ1-6	CASSSGGSWSPLHF	TGTGCCAGCAGCTCAGGGGGGTCTTGGTCACCCCTCCACTTT
TRBD2	TRBV5-1	-	TRBJ2-3	CASSLRGSGGDVDTQYF	TGCGCCAGCAGCTTGAGAGGTAGCGGGGGAGATGTAGATACGCAGTATTTT
-	TRBV9	-	TRBJ1-3	CASSVNTGFSGNTIYF	TGTGCCAGCAGCGTTAACACAGGGTTCTCTGGAAACACCATATATTTT
-	TRBV29-1	-	TRBJ2-1	CSVDPGQFSYNEQFF	TGCAGCGTTGACCCGGGACAATTCTCCTACAATGAGCAGTTCTTC
TRBD1	TRBV10-3	-	TRBJ2-2	CAISARQGDTGELFF	TGTGCCATCAGTGCAAGACAGGGAGACACCGGGGAGCTGTTTTTT
-	TRBV19	-	TRBJ1-5	CASSIELRRGNQPQHF	TGTGCCAGTAGTATCGAGCTCCGCCGGGGCAATCAGCCCCAGCATTTT
TRBD2	TRBV19	once	TRBJ2-1	CASSMTGGPNNEQFF	TGTGCCAGTAGTATGACGGGAGGCCCAAACAATGAGCAGTTCTTC
TRBD1	TRBV9	-	TRBJ2-7	CASGTGMSYEQYF	TGTGCCAGCGGGACAGGGATGTCCTACGAGCAGTACTTC
TRBD1	TRBV5-1	-	TRBJ2-5	CASSLGTGSWETQYF	TGCGCCAGCAGCTTAGGGACAGGGTCGTGGGAGACCCAGTACTTC
TRBD1	TRBV7-9	-	TRBJ1-2	CASSTGDYGYTF	TGTGCCAGCAGTACAGGGGACTATGGCTACACCTTC
-	TRBV7-8	-	TRBJ1-4	CASTELPMMNEKLFF	TGTGCCAGCACCGAACTCCCTATGATGAATGAAAAACTGTTTTTT
-	TRBV13	-	TRBJ1-6	CASSFSRSPLHF	TGTGCCAGCAGCTTCAGTCGTTCACCCCTCCACTTT
-	TRBV12-3/TRBV12-4	-	TRBJ1-2	CASSFSDYGYTF	TGTGCCAGCAGTTTCTCAGACTATGGCTACACCTTC
-	TRBV7-2	-	TRBJ1-3	CASSLGNSGNTIYF	TGTGCCAGCAGCCTCGGGAATAGTGGAAACACCATATATTTT
TRBD1	TRBV5-1	once	TRBJ1-5	CASSLEGGHQPQHF	TGCGCCAGCAGCTTGGAAGGGGGCCATCAGCCCCAGCATTTT
TRBD1	TRBV30	few	TRBJ1-2	CAWSPGTGNGYTF	TGTGCCTGGAGTCCCGGGACAGGGAATGGCTACACCTTC
TRBD2	TRBV5-1	-	TRBJ2-1	CASRTSGVYNEQFF	TGCGCCAGCAGGACTAGCGGGGTTTACAATGAGCAGTTCTTC
-	TRBV9	-	TRBJ1-5	CASSVAGNGNQPQHF	TGTGCCAGCAGCGTAGCGGGGAATGGCAATCAGCCCCAGCATTTT
TRBD2	TRBV28	-	TRBJ2-7	CAGRRVGAGKQYF	TGTGCCGGCAGGCGAGTTGGAGCGGGAAAGCAGTACTTC
TRBD1	TRBV2	-	TRBJ1-2	CASSFGQGLVGGYTF	TGTGCCAGCAGTTTCGGACAGGGGCTGGTGGGAGGCTACACCTTC
-	TRBV18	-	TRBJ2-3	CASSPDRTDTQYF	TGTGCCAGCTCACCGGACAGAACAGATACGCAGTATTTT
-	TRBV2	-	TRBJ2-3	CASISLFGDTQYF	TGTGCCAGCATCTCCCTGTTCGGAGATACGCAGTATTTT
TRBD1	TRBV5-5	once	TRBJ2-7	CASSLGGTGAYEQYF	TGTGCCAGCAGCTTGGGTGGGACAGGGGCCTACGAGCAGTACTTC